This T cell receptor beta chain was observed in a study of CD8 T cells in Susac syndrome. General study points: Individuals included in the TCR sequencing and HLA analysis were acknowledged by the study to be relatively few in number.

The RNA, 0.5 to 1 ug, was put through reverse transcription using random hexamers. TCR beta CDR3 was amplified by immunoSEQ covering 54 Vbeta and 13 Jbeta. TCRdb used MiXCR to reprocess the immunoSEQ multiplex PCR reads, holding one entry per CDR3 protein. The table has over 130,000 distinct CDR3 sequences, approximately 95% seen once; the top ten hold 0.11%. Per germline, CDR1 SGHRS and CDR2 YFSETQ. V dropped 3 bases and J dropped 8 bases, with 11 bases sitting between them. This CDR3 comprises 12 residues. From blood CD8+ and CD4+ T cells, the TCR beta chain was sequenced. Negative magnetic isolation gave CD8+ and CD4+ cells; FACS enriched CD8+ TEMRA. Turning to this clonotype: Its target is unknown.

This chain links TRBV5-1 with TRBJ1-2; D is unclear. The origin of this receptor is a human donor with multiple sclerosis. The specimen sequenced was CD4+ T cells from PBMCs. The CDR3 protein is CASSSGTMGYTF. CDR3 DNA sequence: TGCGCCAGCAGCTCGGGCACGATGGGCTACACCTTC. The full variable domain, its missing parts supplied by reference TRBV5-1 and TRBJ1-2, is KAGVTQTPRYLIKTRGQQVTLSCSPISGHRSVSWYQQTPGQGLQFLFEYFSETQRNKGNFPGRFSGRQFSNSRSEMNVSTLELGDSALYLCASSSGTMGYTFGSGTRLTVV.